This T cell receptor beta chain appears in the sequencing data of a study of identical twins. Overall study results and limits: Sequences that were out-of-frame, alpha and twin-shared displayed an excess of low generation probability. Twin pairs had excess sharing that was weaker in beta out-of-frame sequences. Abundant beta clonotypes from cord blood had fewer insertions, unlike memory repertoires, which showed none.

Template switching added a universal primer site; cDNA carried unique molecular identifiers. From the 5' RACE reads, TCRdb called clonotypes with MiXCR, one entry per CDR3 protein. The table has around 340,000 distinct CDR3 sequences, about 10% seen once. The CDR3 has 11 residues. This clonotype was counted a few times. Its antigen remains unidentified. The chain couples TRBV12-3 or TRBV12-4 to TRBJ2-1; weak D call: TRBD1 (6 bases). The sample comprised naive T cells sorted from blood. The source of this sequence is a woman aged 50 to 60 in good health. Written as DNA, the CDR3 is TGTGCAACCCAGGGGAACAATGAGCAGTTCTTC. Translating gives CATQGNNEQFF.